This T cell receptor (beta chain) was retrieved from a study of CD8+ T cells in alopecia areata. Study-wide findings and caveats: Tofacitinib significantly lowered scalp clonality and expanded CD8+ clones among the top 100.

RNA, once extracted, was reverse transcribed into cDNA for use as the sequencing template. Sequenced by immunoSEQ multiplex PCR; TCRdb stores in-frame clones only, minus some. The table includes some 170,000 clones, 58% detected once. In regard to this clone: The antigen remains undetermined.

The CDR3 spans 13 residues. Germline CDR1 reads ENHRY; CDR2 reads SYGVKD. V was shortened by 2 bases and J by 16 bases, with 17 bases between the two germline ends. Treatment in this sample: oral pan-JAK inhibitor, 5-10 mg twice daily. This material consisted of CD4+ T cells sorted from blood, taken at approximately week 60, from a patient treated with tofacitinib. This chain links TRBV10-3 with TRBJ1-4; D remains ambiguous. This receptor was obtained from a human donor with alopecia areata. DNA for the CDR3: TGTGCCATCAGTGAGACGGGTGGCGGGATTCAGTTTTTT. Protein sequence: CAISETGGGIQFF.